This entry features one T cell receptor (beta chain) sequence. Its antigen is unknown. CDR1 is MNHEY, CDR2 SMNVEV, per germline (reference sequence). CDR3 size: 15 residues. The V segment lost 7 bases and the J segment 4 bases; nucleotides outside the gene matches: 13. This specimen belongs to a study of shared clonotypes between healthy human individuals. Here immunoSEQ multiplex PCR was the method, and the copy in TCRdb shows in-frame clones only, minus some. The sample includes about 1,500,000 clones, around 95% seen only once; the top ten take approximately 1%. The study, taken as a whole, reports: Specimens sampled were limited to blood, with tissue repertoires likely differing.

Sequenced: naive CD4+ T cells sorted from blood. As for subset: CD45RA+ positively selected. This sequence was found in a man younger than 45 in good health. V and J are TRBV27 and TRBJ2-7, with 7 bases aligning to TRBD2. The DNA of the CDR3 is TGTGCCAGCATGGGGTCGGGAGGCCGGAGGTACGAGCAGTACTTC. This translates into CASMGSGGRRYEQYF.